This T cell receptor beta chain was documented in a study of vaccination and CD4 T cells after COVID-19. Study-wide context: Post-vaccine sample collection happened at a median of approximately 70 days after dose two, ranging 14 to 241. Control wells got either CEFX epitopes, HIV-1 Nef peptides, or no peptide at all.

Treatment given: approximately nine-day PBMC culture with coronavirus spike peptide pools or control peptides (ViraFEST assay). As for this clonotype: The antigen remains unidentified.

Scientists ran DNA taken from cultured CD4+ T cells through the Oncomine TCR Beta short-read assay for sequencing. TCRdb passed the PCR reads through MiXCR, listing each CDR3 protein once. The table records roughly 10,000 distinct CDR3 sequences, about two thirds of them present only once. Germline CDR1 reads SEHNR; CDR2 reads FQNEAQ (reference sequence). The CDR3 spans 15 residues. V shed 2 bases and J 2 bases; nucleotides not matched to a gene: 4. The source material was CD4+ T cells from blood, cultured in vitro. V and J are TRBV7-9 and TRBJ2-7; 9 nucleotides agree with TRBD1. This sequence originates from a human donor who had recovered from COVID-19. DNA of the CDR3: TGTGCCAGCAGCTTAAAAGGGACAGGGACCTACGAGCAGTACTTC. This sequence encodes CASSLKGTGTYEQYF. Drawing the rest from reference TRBV7-9 and TRBJ2-7, the complete variable domain is DTGVSQNPRHKITKRGQNVTFRCDPISEHNRLYWYRQTLGQGPEFLTYFQNEAQLEKSRLLSDRFSAERPKGSFSTLEIQRTEQGDSAMYLCASSLKGTGTYEQYFGPGTRLTVT.